Below, 17 T cell receptor beta chains from the same sample are listed, as sequenced in a study of T cells in localized non-small cell lung cancer. Only in-frame clones appear in the TCRdb table, and some are missing; sequencing was by immunoSEQ multiplex PCR. The sample includes tens of thousands of clones, about 83% seen only once; the top ten take 6.5% to 10%. Sequencing was performed on PBMCs, taken before any cancer treatment. These receptors all stem from a man aged 40 to 75 with stage II lung adenocarcinoma.

The rearrangement links TRBV9 to TRBJ1-3; D possibly corresponds to TRBD1 (5 bases). Germline V lookup: CDR1 SGDLS, CDR2 YYNGEE. V lost 3 bases, J lost 9 bases, and 25 bases lay in between. The CDR3 is 17 amino acids. The CDR3 coding sequence is TGTGCCAGCAGCGGGACGAGGGGCAGGCGACCGGGAGTCACCATATATTTT. Its translation: CASSGTRGRRPGVTIYF.

The chain carries TRBV13 and TRBJ1-4; D unclear. CDR1 is PRHDT, CDR2 FYEKMQ, per germline (reference sequence). V lost 3 bases to trimming and J lost 5 bases, with 10 bases between them. CDR3 length equals 14 residues. In DNA form, the CDR3 reads TGTGCCAGCAGCTTTCGTAGCCCCAATGAAAAACTGTTTTTT. Translating gives CASSFRSPNEKLFF. Full variable domain (remainder filled in from reference TRBV13 and TRBJ1-4): AAGVIQSPRHLIKEKRETATLKCYPIPRHDTVYWYQQGPGQDPQFLISFYEKMQSDKGSIPDRFSAQQFSDYHSELNMSSLELGDSALYFCASSFRSPNEKLFFGSGTQLSVL.

The chain employs TRBV2 and TRBJ1-5; TRBD1 matches at 10 bases. The CDR3 sequence is 16 residues long. Germline values: CDR1 SNHLY, CDR2 FYNNEI. The J segment lost 4 bases and the V segment lost 2 bases, leaving 5 bases of the junction unmatched. CDR3 coding DNA: TGTGCCAGCAGTGAAAAAAGGACAGGGGGTAATCAGCCCCAGCATTTT. Its translation is CASSEKRTGGNQPQHF.

The chain links TRBV29-1 to TRBJ1-2, with a weak D call TRBD1 (5 bases). Looked up from germline, CDR1 is SQVTM and CDR2 is ANQGSEA. The CDR3 contains 12 residues. V dropped 5 bases and J dropped 7 bases, with 14 bases sitting between them. The CDR3 loop reads CSVNRDGGGYTF. The CDR3 DNA sequence: TGCAGCGTTAACCGGGACGGTGGTGGCTACACCTTC.

The V call is TRBV4-2, the J call TRBJ2-2; maybe TRBD2 (6 bases). V lost 2 bases and J lost 1, with 11 bases in between. Germline V lookup: CDR1 LGHNA, CDR2 YNFKEQ. The CDR3 consists of 16 residues. The CDR3 sequence: CASSQSGAGNTGELFF. DNA for the CDR3: TGTGCCAGCAGCCAATCAGGAGCGGGGAACACCGGGGAGCTGTTTTTT.

The count of this clone is one. The chain employs TRBV6-6 and TRBJ2-7; TRBD1 matches 7 bases. The CDR3 has 12 residues. Germline V gene sequence: CDR1 MNHNY, CDR2 SVGAGI (reference sequence). V gave up 2 bases and J gave up 8 bases; unmatched junction bases: 3. In DNA, the CDR3 is TGTGCCAGCAGTTACGATAGGGGGCAGCAGTACTTC. This sequence encodes CASSYDRGQQYF.

This clone was counted a single time. The chain carries TRBV19 and TRBJ1-6; the D gene is possibly TRBD1 (6 bases). The germline CDR1 and CDR2 sequences are LNHDA and SQIVND (reference sequence). V was trimmed by 5 bases and J by 11 bases, leaving 10 bases between them. The CDR3 is 12 residues long. The CDR3 region has the DNA TGTGCCAGTAGTCCACAGGGCGCACCCCTCCACTTT. Its translation is CASSPQGAPLHF.

This chain links TRBV11-2 with TRBJ2-1, with 11 bases that match TRBD2. Unmatched junction bases numbered 7, after V lost 4 bases and J lost 8 bases. Germline V gene lookup returns CDR1 SGHAT and CDR2 FQNNGV. There are 15 residues in the CDR3. CDR3 loop: CASSSLAGGRHEQFF. The CDR3, as DNA: TGTGCCAGCAGCTCCTTAGCGGGGGGGCGGCATGAGCAGTTCTTC.

This clone was seen a few times. The V and J genes are TRBV27 and TRBJ2-7; D remains ambiguous. CDR3 length: 12 residues. Germline V gene sequence: CDR1 MNHEY, CDR2 SMNVEV (reference sequence). V dropped 6 bases and J dropped 6 bases, with 12 bases sitting between them. CDR3 in DNA: TGTGCCAGCAGAACCGGGCTCCGCGAGCAGTACTTC. This gives the protein CASRTGLREQYF.

The chain couples TRBV7-2 to TRBJ2-3; TRBD2 aligns across 9 bases. Germline trimming cut 5 bases from V and 0 bases from J; bases unmatched to any gene: 9. The germline gives CDR1 SGHTA, CDR2 FQGNSA. This CDR3 region has 17 residues. CDR3 in DNA: TGTGCCAGCAGCCCCTGGGGCGGGGGGGCTAGCACAGATACGCAGTATTTT. It translates to CASSPWGGGASTDTQYF.

The chain joins TRBV19 to TRBJ2-7; D remains unclear. V lost 2 bases and J 3 bases, leaving 14 bases between the germline ends. The CDR3 spans 15 residues. Germline CDR1 and CDR2: LNHDA and SQIVND (reference sequence). CDR3 DNA sequence: TGTGCCAGTAGTATACGGGCCAGTGGGTACTACGAGCAGTACTTC. This gives the protein CASSIRASGYYEQYF. Full variable domain (outside the CDR3, taken from reference TRBV19 and TRBJ2-7): DGGITQSPKYLFRKEGQNVTLSCEQNLNHDAMYWYRQDPGQGLRLIYYSQIVNDFQKGDIAEGYSVSREKKESFPLTVTSAQKNPTAFYLCASSIRASGYYEQYFGPGTRLTVT.

The chain has TRBV27 and TRBJ1-4; D remains ambiguous. Trimming pared 6 bases from V and 0 bases from J, leaving 11 bases between. Germline V lookup: CDR1 MNHEY, CDR2 SMNVEV (reference sequence). The CDR3 has 15 amino acids. The CDR3 region is CASRTQTATNEKLFF. The CDR3 coding sequence is TGTGCCAGCAGAACCCAAACAGCAACTAATGAAAAACTGTTTTTT. The whole variable domain, filled in from reference TRBV27 and TRBJ1-4, reads EAQVTQNPRYLITVTGKKLTVTCSQNMNHEYMSWYRQDPGLGLRQIYYSMNVEVTDKGDVPEGYKVSRKEKRNFPLILESPSPNQTSLYFCASRTQTATNEKLFFGSGTQLSVL.

This clone appeared a single time. This rearrangement joins TRBV7-2 to TRBJ2-2, with D possibly being TRBD1 or TRBD2 (5 bases each). This CDR3 contains 18 residues. Trimming cost V 5 bases and J 0 bases, with 19 bases left between them. CDR1 SGHTA and CDR2 FQGNSA come from the germline V gene. CDR3 amino acids: CASSRSGRGGPNTGELFF. In nucleotides, the CDR3 is TGTGCCAGCAGCCGCAGCGGAAGGGGCGGACCGAACACCGGGGAGCTGTTTTTT.

This chain connects TRBV4-3 to TRBJ2-2; the D gene is possibly TRBD1 (6 bases). Trimming removed 4 bases at V and 4 bases at J, with 10 bases between. The CDR3 sequence is 14 residues long. Germline CDR1 and CDR2: LGHNA and YSLEER. DNA of the CDR3: TGCGCCAGCAGCCTTGTACAGGGCACCGGGGAGCTGTTTTTT. Its translation is CASSLVQGTGELFF.

This clone was detected a few times. This chain joins TRBV18 and TRBJ1-2; D is undetermined. Germline V gene lookup returns CDR1 KGHSH and CDR2 LQKENI. V shed 1 base and J shed 6 bases, with 9 bases lying between them. This CDR3 is 13 amino acids long. The CDR3 sequence is CASSPLDGHGYTF. In DNA, the CDR3 is TGTGCCAGCTCACCACTGGACGGCCATGGCTACACCTTC.

This chain uses TRBV6-5 with TRBJ2-7; D ambiguous. This CDR3 is built from 14 residues. V lost 0 bases, J lost 3 bases, and 9 bases lay in between. In germline, CDR1 is MNHEY, CDR2 SVGAGI. The CDR3 nucleotides read TGTGCCAGCAGTTACTCTTACGGCAGCTACGAGCAGTACTTC. Translating gives CASSYSYGSYEQYF.

CDR3 residues: CASSSGQGAGNTEAFF. Written as DNA, the CDR3 is TGTGCCAGCAGCTCGGGACAGGGGGCCGGGAACACTGAAGCTTTCTTT. This chain connects TRBV7-9 to TRBJ1-1; 12 nucleotides line up with TRBD1. CDR1 and CDR2 from the germline V gene are SEHNR and FQNEAQ (reference sequence). Trimming took 4 bases from V and 1 from J; bases not matched to a gene: 4. The CDR3 has 16 amino acids.